One sample yielded the 10 T cell receptor beta chains listed below, sequenced in a study of molecular identifiers for immune sequencing clone quantification. Via MiXCR, TCRdb re-called the PCR reads, giving one row per CDR3 protein. The sample includes about 640,000 distinct CDR3 sequences, just under 20% of them seen just once. Material for sequencing was naive CD8+ T cells from blood, with Jurkat cell RNA spiked in. Subset indicated: FACS-sorted CD8+CD4-CCR7+CD45RA+ naive T cells. Source of these receptors: a human donor in good health. Some libraries in this study had Jurkat cell RNA spiked in.

This chain uses TRBV27 with TRBJ2-2, with D tentatively TRBD1 (6 bases). Germline V gene sequence: CDR1 MNHEY, CDR2 SMNVEV (reference sequence). V dropped 6 bases and J dropped 7 bases, with 18 bases sitting between them. This CDR3 has 15 amino acids. CDR3 sequence (DNA): TGTGCCAGCAGCCACAGGGTCCTACTGGGCGGGGAGCTGTTTTTT. Amino acid sequence: CASSHRVLLGGELFF.

A word on this clonotype: One base away lies a much larger clone, so this may be a sequencing read error. The chain employs TRBV4-3 and TRBJ2-7; 7 bases are a match to TRBD2. The CDR3 extends over 15 amino acids. Germline CDR1 reads LGHNA; CDR2 reads YSLEER. The junction had 5 bases not matched to a gene; V was cut back by 1 base and J by 2 bases. The CDR3 region has the DNA TGCGCCAGCAGCCAAGGCTCGCGGGGGACCTACGAGCAGTACTTC. Its translation is CASSQGSRGTYEQYF.

This clonotype was observed many times. The chain uses TRBV7-9 and TRBJ1-1; D gene uncertain. The CDR3 covers 15 residues. V lost 3 bases to trimming and J lost 1 base, with 12 bases between them. Germline CDR1 and CDR2: SEHNR and FQNEAQ (reference sequence). This chain's CDR3 is CASSFRLAENTEAFF. The CDR3 nucleotides read TGTGCCAGCAGCTTTCGTTTGGCAGAGAACACTGAAGCTTTCTTT.

This clonotype was detected a few times. V and J are TRBV7-3 and TRBJ2-5, with 12 bases aligning to TRBD1. Germline V gives CDR1 SGHTA, CDR2 FQGTGA. J was trimmed by 5 bases and V by 5 bases; bases with no gene match: 6. This CDR3 region has 15 residues. The CDR3 DNA reads TGTGCCAGCAGCCGGGGACAGGGGGCTTTGGAGACCCAGTACTTC. It translates to CASSRGQGALETQYF.

In this sample, this clonotype turned up many times. This CDR3 is CASREYGTDTQYF. In DNA, the CDR3 is TGCGCCAGCCGGGAGTACGGCACAGATACGCAGTATTTT. The rearrangement uses TRBV5-1 and TRBJ2-3, with D possibly being TRBD2 (6 bases). Germline assignment: CDR1 SGHRS and CDR2 YFSETQ. The CDR3 loop spans 13 amino acids. Trimming removed 7 bases from V and 1 base from J, with 10 bases in between.

This chain links TRBV20-1 with TRBJ2-6; D possibly corresponds to TRBD1 (6 bases). The CDR3 is made up of 20 amino acids. Trimming removed 1 base from V and 4 bases from J, with 26 bases in between. From germline, CDR1 is DFQATT and CDR2 SNEGSKA (reference sequence). CDR3 loop: CSARALAQGARELGANVLTF. The CDR3 DNA reads as TGCAGTGCTAGAGCCCTAGCACAGGGCGCTCGCGAGCTCGGGGCCAACGTCCTGACTTTC.

The chain has TRBV19 and TRBJ2-2; D ambiguous. Trimming cost V 2 bases and J 6 bases, with 7 bases left between them. The CDR3 is 13 amino acids. CDR1 and CDR2 (germline): LNHDA, SQIVND (reference sequence). Here the CDR3 reads CASSISSAGELFF. DNA of the CDR3: TGTGCCAGTAGTATAAGTTCCGCCGGGGAGCTGTTTTTT.

In its sample, this clonotype was seen a few times. The rearrangement joins TRBV10-2 to TRBJ2-7; perhaps TRBD1 as D (6 bases). Trimming took 4 bases from V and 3 from J, leaving 10 bases between them. Germline CDR1 and CDR2: WSHSY and SAAADI. CDR3 length equals 13 residues. The CDR3 nucleotides are TGCGCCAGCAGTGCGGACAGTTACTACGAGCAGTACTTC. Translating it yields CASSADSYYEQYF.

On this clonotype itself: Given a much more abundant clone one base away, this may be a read error. The genes are TRBV4-1 and TRBJ2-7, with D possibly matching TRBD1 (6 bases). The germline V gene encodes CDR1 MGHRA and CDR2 YSYEKL. Between the trimmed V and J ends, which lost 3 bases and 3 bases, there was a span of 15 bases. This CDR3 is built from 15 residues. The CDR3 DNA is TGCGCCAGCAGCCAGACTTCACAGGGACGCTACGAGCAGTACTTC. Translated: CASSQTSQGRYEQYF.

The chain carries TRBV25-1 and TRBJ2-7; TRBD1 matches at 9 bases. Trimming removed 2 bases from V and 3 bases from J; junction bases left unmatched: 5. Per the germline V gene, CDR1 is MGHDK and CDR2 is SYGVNS. The CDR3 runs 15 residues. In DNA form, the CDR3 reads TGTGCCAGCAGTGAAGGACAGGGGCACCTCTACGAGCAGTACTTC. Translated: CASSEGQGHLYEQYF.